The next 8 T cell receptor beta chains were all read from a single sample in a study of identical twins listed by TCRdb under 2016. Receptor amplification or capture employed 5' RACE. Sequencing took place on an Illumina HiSeq 2000. TCRdb reanalyzed the raw reads on its own, using fastp at Q25 for trimming and MiXCR for clone calling, and kept in-frame beta chains. Each record represents a unique CDR3 protein, reported with the most common genes and DNA among its rows. Within this sample are about 570,000 distinct CDR3 sequences, with roughly 9.9% of them counted one time only. Around 3% of the sample is in the top ten clones. This sample also belongs to another study, concerning yellow fever vaccine responses in identical twins.

Material for sequencing was PBMCs. The receptors derive from a woman under 30 in good health.

V usage is TRBV28 and J usage is TRBJ2-2, with a possible D match to TRBD2 (7 bases). V was clipped by 7 bases and J by 1 base, with 16 bases between them. The CDR3 length is 16 residues. Germline CDR1 is MDHEN and CDR2 is SYDVKM. CDR3 sequence: CASKGGGGRNTGELFF. The CDR3 DNA follows: TGTGCCAGCAAGGGAGGGGGTGGACGGAACACCGGGGAGCTGTTTTTT.

The CDR3 loop reads CASSFSGGGYGYTF. In nucleotides, the CDR3 is TGTGCCAGCAGTTTCTCAGGGGGCGGCTATGGCTACACCTTC. This sequence joins TRBV28 and TRBJ1-2; 8 nucleotides match TRBD1. Germline V CDR1 and CDR2: MDHEN, SYDVKM. The CDR3 spans 14 residues. Unmatched junction bases numbered 4, after V lost 3 bases and J lost 4 bases.

The chain has TRBV6-4 and TRBJ2-3, with a possible D match to TRBD1 (6 bases). The CDR3 is 15 residues long. Germline CDR1 is MRHNA and CDR2 is SNTAGT. V gave up 3 bases and J gave up 3 bases, with 13 bases separating them. The CDR3 loop is CASSDKGEPTDTQYF. The CDR3 region has the DNA TGTGCCAGCAGTGATAAGGGGGAGCCAACAGATACGCAGTATTTT.

The chain carries TRBV11-2 and TRBJ2-7; D possibly corresponds to TRBD1 (6 bases). The CDR3 is made up of 13 amino acids. Trimming took 4 bases from V and 9 from J, leaving 16 bases between them. The germline CDR1 and CDR2 sequences are SGHAT and FQNNGV. CDR3 in amino acids: CASSSNRVPGQYF. CDR3 coding DNA: TGTGCCAGCAGCTCCAACAGGGTTCCCGGGCAGTACTTC.

The table lists this clonotype with a few counts. V and J are TRBV7-2 and TRBJ2-1, with D perhaps matching TRBD1 (6 bases). The germline V gene has CDR1 SGHTA and CDR2 FQGNSA. The germline V and J ends were trimmed by 4 bases and 2 bases, with 12 bases remaining between them. The CDR3 has 15 residues. CDR3 sequence (DNA): TGTGCCAGCAGCTCCCGGGACAAGACCTACAATGAGCAGTTCTTC. Translated: CASSSRDKTYNEQFF.

This clonotype was detected many times. The V and J genes are TRBV20-1 and TRBJ2-3; D is possibly TRBD2 (6 bases). V lost 0 bases to trimming and J lost 2 bases, with 15 bases between them. CDR3 size: 16 residues. The germline gives CDR1 DFQATT, CDR2 SNEGSKA (reference sequence). CDR3 sequence: CSARDSGGLYTDTQYF. As DNA, the CDR3 is TGCAGTGCTAGAGATAGTGGAGGACTATACACAGATACGCAGTATTTT.

The V and J genes are TRBV3-1 and TRBJ2-3, with no clear D. Germline V gives CDR1 LGHDT, CDR2 YNNKEL (reference sequence). The CDR3 length is 15 residues. Trimming removed 5 bases at V and 1 base at J, with 13 bases between. CDR3 in amino acids: CASSYRLGGTDTQYF. The CDR3 region has the DNA TGTGCCAGCAGCTACCGTCTAGGAGGCACAGATACGCAGTATTTT.

This clonotype was detected many times. The rearrangement uses TRBV28 and TRBJ2-7; 12 positions match TRBD2. In germline, CDR1 is MDHEN, CDR2 SYDVKM. This CDR3 contains 14 residues. Trimming cost V 6 bases and J 7 bases; bases outside gene matches: 7. CDR3 in amino acids: CASSSLAGGGEQYF. CDR3 nucleotide sequence: TGTGCCAGCAGCTCACTAGCGGGAGGAGGTGAGCAGTACTTC.